These 4 T cell receptor beta chains were sequenced from one sample in a study of human T cells and chemical hapten exposure. TCRdb re-called the RACE reads through MiXCR, storing one row per CDR3 protein. The profile shows roughly 130,000 distinct CDR3 sequences, 9% to 10% of them singletons. Time point meaning: healthy volunteer bleed at 2 weeks. Sequencing started from total RNA isolated from unfractionated whole blood. The sequenced sample was whole blood. These receptors originate from a male donor in good health. Some clones in this sample may be carry-over from other donors' samples.

This clonotype was observed a few times. The rearrangement uses TRBV7-9 and TRBJ2-7; D possibly corresponds to TRBD2 (5 bases). The CDR3 consists of 13 residues. Germline V lookup: CDR1 SEHNR, CDR2 FQNEAQ (reference sequence). Trimming removed 3 bases at V and 7 bases at J, with 13 bases between. CDR3 region: CASSFYGVEEQYF. The CDR3 bases are TGTGCCAGCAGCTTTTACGGGGTGGAAGAGCAGTACTTC.

This clonotype occurred a few times. The V and J genes are TRBV30 and TRBJ2-1, with 12 bases lining up with TRBD2. Trimming removed 0 bases from V and 5 bases from J; junction bases left unmatched: 2. Germline loops: CDR1 GTSNPN, CDR2 SVGIG (reference sequence). This CDR3 region has 15 residues. Here the CDR3 reads CAWSVRLAGDNEQFF. The DNA for the CDR3 is TGTGCCTGGAGTGTAAGACTAGCGGGAGACAATGAGCAGTTCTTC.

The chain joins TRBV2 to TRBJ1-1; TRBD1 agrees at 7 bases. The CDR3 is 15 residues long. V trimming: 2 bases; J trimming: 6 bases; junction bases outside the gene matches: 9. Germline-derived CDR1 and CDR2 are SNHLY and FYNNEI. The CDR3 sequence is CASSEHRGGRAEAFF. The CDR3 DNA reads as TGTGCCAGCAGTGAACACAGGGGAGGAAGGGCTGAAGCTTTCTTT.

This clonotype was detected only a few times. The J gene is TRBJ2-2, the V gene TRBV29-1, with a possible D match to TRBD2 (6 bases). CDR1 and CDR2 (germline): SQVTM, ANQGSEA. V lost 5 bases and J 1 base, leaving 11 bases between the germline ends. This CDR3 region has 14 residues. The CDR3 region is CSVLGTRNTGELFF. The CDR3 DNA reads TGCAGCGTTTTGGGGACTCGGAACACCGGGGAGCTGTTTTTT.